This T cell receptor (beta chain) was documented in a study of shared clonotypes between healthy human individuals. Study summary: The study used three CD4 naive, three CD4 memory, two CD8 naive and one CD8 memory plate per donor. Study observations and caveats: A small donor pool kept down the genetic and exposure-history diversity that was represented. Deeper or shallower sequencing was expected to change how clonotypes are shared among donors.

As regards this clone: Its antigen remains unidentified.

Naive CD8 populations comprised CD45RO-negative cells positively selected for CCR7, excluding terminally differentiated effector memory CD45RA+ cells. The germline CDR1 and CDR2 sequences are SQVTM and ANQGSEA. The CDR3 runs 14 residues. V trimming: 0 bases; J trimming: 8 bases; junction bases outside the gene matches: 8. Method: immunoSEQ multiplex PCR; TCRdb's copy keeps in-frame clones and lacks some. The table shows more than 2 million clones, with around 93% occurring only once. The specimen sequenced was naive CD8+ T cells from PBMCs. The TCR comes from a man aged 18 to 30 in good health. Some clones in this sample may be carry-over from other donors' samples. The gene calls are TRBV29-1 and TRBJ1-2; 8 nucleotides line up with TRBD1. In DNA, the CDR3 is TGCAGCGTTGAAGATGGGGACAGGCGCGACGGCTACACCTTC. Protein sequence: CSVEDGDRRDGYTF.